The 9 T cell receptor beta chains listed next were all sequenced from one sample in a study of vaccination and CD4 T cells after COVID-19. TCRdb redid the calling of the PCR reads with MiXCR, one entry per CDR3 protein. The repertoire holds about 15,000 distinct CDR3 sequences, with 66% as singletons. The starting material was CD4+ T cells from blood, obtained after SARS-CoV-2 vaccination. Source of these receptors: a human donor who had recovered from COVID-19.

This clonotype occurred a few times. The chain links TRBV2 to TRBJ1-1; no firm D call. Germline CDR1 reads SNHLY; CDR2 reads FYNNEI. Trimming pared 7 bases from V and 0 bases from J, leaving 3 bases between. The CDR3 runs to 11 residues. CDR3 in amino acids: CASTMNTEAFF. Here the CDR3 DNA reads TGTGCCAGCACCATGAACACTGAAGCTTTCTTT.

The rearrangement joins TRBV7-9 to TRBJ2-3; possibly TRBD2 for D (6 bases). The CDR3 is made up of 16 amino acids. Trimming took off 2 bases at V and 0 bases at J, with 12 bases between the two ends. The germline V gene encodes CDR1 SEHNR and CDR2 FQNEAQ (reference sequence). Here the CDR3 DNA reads TGTGCCAGCAGCTTATGGGCTAGCGAGAGCACAGATACGCAGTATTTT. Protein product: CASSLWASESTDTQYF.

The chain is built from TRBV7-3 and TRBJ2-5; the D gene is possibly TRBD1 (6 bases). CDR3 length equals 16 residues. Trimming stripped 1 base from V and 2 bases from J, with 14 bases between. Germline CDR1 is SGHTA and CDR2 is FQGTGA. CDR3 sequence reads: CASSLRGRGLQETQYF. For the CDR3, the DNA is TGTGCCAGCAGCTTAAGGGGCAGGGGTCTACAAGAGACCCAGTACTTC.

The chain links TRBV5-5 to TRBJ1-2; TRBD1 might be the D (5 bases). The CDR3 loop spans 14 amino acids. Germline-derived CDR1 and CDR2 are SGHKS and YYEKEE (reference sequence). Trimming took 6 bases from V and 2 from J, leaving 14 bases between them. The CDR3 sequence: CASIPGTANYGYTF. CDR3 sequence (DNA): TGTGCCAGCATCCCTGGGACGGCGAACTATGGCTACACCTTC.

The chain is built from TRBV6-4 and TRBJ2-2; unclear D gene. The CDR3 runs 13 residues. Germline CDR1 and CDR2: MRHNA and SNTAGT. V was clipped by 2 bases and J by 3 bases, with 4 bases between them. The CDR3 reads CASSDRDTGELFF. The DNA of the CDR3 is TGTGCCAGCAGTGACAGGGACACCGGGGAGCTGTTTTTT.

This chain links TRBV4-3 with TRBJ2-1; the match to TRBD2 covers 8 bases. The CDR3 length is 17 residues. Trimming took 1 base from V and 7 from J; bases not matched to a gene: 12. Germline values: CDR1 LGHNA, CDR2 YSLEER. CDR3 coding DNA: TGCGCCAGCAGCCAAGTAGGTAGTAGCGGGATAAGGAATGAGCAGTTCTTC. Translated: CASSQVGSSGIRNEQFF.

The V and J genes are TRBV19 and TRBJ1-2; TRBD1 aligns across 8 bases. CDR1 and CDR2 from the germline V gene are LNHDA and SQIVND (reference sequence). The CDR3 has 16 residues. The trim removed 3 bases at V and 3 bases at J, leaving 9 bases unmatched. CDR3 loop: CASSIRTGRRDYGYTF. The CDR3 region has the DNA TGTGCCAGTAGTATTCGGACAGGGAGAAGGGACTATGGCTACACCTTC.

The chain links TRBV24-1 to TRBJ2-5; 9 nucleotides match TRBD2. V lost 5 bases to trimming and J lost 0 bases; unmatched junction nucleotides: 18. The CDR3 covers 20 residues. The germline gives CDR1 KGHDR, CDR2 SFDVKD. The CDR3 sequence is CATSGGLAQSRLQYQETQYF. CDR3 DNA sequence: TGTGCCACCAGTGGGGGACTAGCCCAGTCAAGACTACAGTACCAAGAGACCCAGTACTTC.

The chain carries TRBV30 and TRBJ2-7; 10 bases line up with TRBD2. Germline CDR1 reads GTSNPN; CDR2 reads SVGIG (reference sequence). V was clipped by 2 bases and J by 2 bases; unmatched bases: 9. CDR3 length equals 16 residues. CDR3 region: CAWSSPRTSGTYEQYF. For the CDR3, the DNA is TGTGCCTGGAGTTCCCCCCGGACTAGCGGCACCTACGAGCAGTACTTC.